One and the same sample provided the 20 T cell receptor beta chains below, sequenced in a study of Ad26.COV2.S vaccination and SARS-CoV-2 variants (dated by TCRdb to the early 2020s). What the treatment or condition label conveys for this sample: about 20 received Ad26.COV2.S at low or high dose, single or two shots; 5 received placebo; per-sample allocation not given. Repertoires of vaccine and placebo recipients were sequenced from samples taken on day 63 after the first injection. Preparation of the library involved the immunoSEQ multiplex PCR assay. Sourced from immuneACCESS, this table was stored by TCRdb with only in-frame sequences that have V and J called. A share of the clones is absent; for the studies checked, an unresolved V gene accounts for under half, and the remainder has no known explanation. The sample includes 510,000 or so clones, with approximately 90% observed a single time. The ten top clones hold over 10% of the sample.

The sample here was peripheral blood, taken in a trial of Ad26.COV2.S vaccine versus placebo. The receptors derive from a person aged 18-65 years who received the Ad26.COV2.S COVID-19 vaccine or a placebo.

In its sample, this clone was seen a few times. This chain links TRBV9 with TRBJ1-6; 9 bases map to TRBD1. In germline, CDR1 is SGDLS, CDR2 YYNGEE. This CDR3 region has 14 residues. With V trimmed by 6 bases and J by 7 bases, 5 bases remained unmatched. The CDR3 bases are TGTGCCAGCAAGAGGGGACAGGGAAATTCACCCCTCCACTTT. Protein: CASKRGQGNSPLHF.

The rearrangement uses TRBV19 and TRBJ1-5, with TRBD1 matching over 7 bases. V trimming: 4 bases; J trimming: 4 bases; junction bases outside the gene matches: 1. This CDR3 contains 13 residues. Germline CDR1 and CDR2: LNHDA and SQIVND (reference sequence). DNA of the CDR3: TGTGCCAGTAGTAACAGGGGTAATCAGCCCCAGCATTTT. Protein product: CASSNRGNQPQHF.

The gene calls are TRBV5-4 and TRBJ1-6; 7 positions agree with TRBD1. CDR3 size: 14 residues. Germline lookup yields CDR1 SGHNT and CDR2 YYREEE (reference sequence). Losses at the gene ends were 4 bases for V and 6 bases for J; bases not matched to a gene: 4. The CDR3, as DNA: TGTGCCAGCAGCCCCGGGACAGTTAATTCACCCCTCCACTTT. Translation gives CASSPGTVNSPLHF.

This chain uses TRBV30 with TRBJ2-7, with D unclear. The CDR3 totals 11 residues. In germline, CDR1 is GTSNPN, CDR2 SVGIG (reference sequence). V lost 4 bases and J lost 7, with 11 bases in between. CDR3: CAWTKGREQYF. CDR3 nucleotides: TGTGCCTGGACAAAGGGTCGGGAGCAGTACTTC.

The chain links TRBV28 to TRBJ1-6; D perhaps matches TRBD1 (5 bases). The CDR3 spans 16 residues. Germline V gives CDR1 MDHEN, CDR2 SYDVKM. Trimming removed 1 base at V and 10 bases at J, with 17 bases between. The CDR3 protein is CASSLYPRGRKSPLHF. The CDR3 DNA sequence: TGTGCCAGCAGTTTATACCCCCGGGGGAGGAAGTCACCCCTCCACTTT.

This clone was picked up one time. The chain links TRBV5-1 to TRBJ2-2, with 8 bases matching TRBD2. The length of the CDR3 is 15 residues. Germline trimming cut 4 bases from V and 6 bases from J; bases unmatched to any gene: 8. Germline values: CDR1 SGHRS, CDR2 YFSETQ. The CDR3 loop is CASSRESGGPGELFF. The CDR3 coding sequence is TGCGCCAGCAGCCGTGAGTCGGGAGGGCCCGGGGAGCTGTTTTTT.

This chain joins TRBV9 and TRBJ2-7; 8 nucleotides match TRBD2. In germline, CDR1 is SGDLS, CDR2 YYNGEE. This CDR3 is built from 16 residues. The trim removed 0 bases at V and 7 bases at J, leaving 12 bases unmatched. This CDR3 reads CASSVGHGRVPPEQYF. The CDR3 DNA follows: TGTGCCAGCAGCGTAGGTCACGGGAGGGTCCCTCCGGAGCAGTACTTC. Filled out from reference TRBV9 and TRBJ2-7, the complete variable domain reads DSGVTQTPKHLITATGQRVTLRCSPRSGDLSVYWYQQSLDQGLQFLIQYYNGEERAKGNILERFSAQQFPDLHSELNLSSLELGDSALYFCASSVGHGRVPPEQYFGPGTRLTVT.

This chain joins TRBV6-6 and TRBJ2-7, with 9 bases aligning to TRBD2. The V segment lost 5 bases and the J segment 4 bases; nucleotides outside the gene matches: 15. This CDR3 comprises 17 residues. From germline, CDR1 is MNHNY and CDR2 SVGAGI (reference sequence). CDR3 residues: CASSPAGGAGGAYEQYF. DNA of the CDR3: TGTGCCAGCAGTCCCGCCGGGGGGGCGGGAGGGGCGTACGAGCAGTACTTC.

This clone was found a few times. The CDR3 loop reads CAWGANYGYTF. CDR3 nucleotide sequence: TGTGCCTGGGGGGCGAACTATGGCTACACCTTC. The chain has TRBV30 and TRBJ1-2, with a weak D call TRBD1 (5 bases). This CDR3 spans 11 amino acids. Trimming took off 5 bases at V and 2 bases at J, with 6 bases between the two ends. Germline V gene data show CDR1 as GTSNPN and CDR2 as SVGIG (reference sequence).

This clone was counted once. The chain carries TRBV19 and TRBJ1-2; D possibly corresponds to TRBD1 (6 bases). Per the germline V gene, CDR1 is LNHDA and CDR2 is SQIVND (reference sequence). V lost 10 bases, J lost 0 bases, and 21 bases lay in between. The CDR3 is 16 amino acids. The CDR3 bases are TGTGCCACCCAGGCACCTCGACAGGCGGCTAACTATGGCTACACCTTC. Translating it yields CATQAPRQAANYGYTF.

CDR3 coding DNA: TGCGCCAGCAGCCAAGTCGATACCCCGGGGACCGGGGAGCTGTTTTTT. This codes for CASSQVDTPGTGELFF. The V call is TRBV4-3, the J call TRBJ2-2, with TRBD2 as a possible D gene (5 bases). Trimming stripped 1 base from V and 5 bases from J, with 14 bases between. The germline V gene has CDR1 LGHNA and CDR2 YSLEER. The CDR3 covers 16 residues.

V usage is TRBV5-1 and J usage is TRBJ2-1, with 9 bases that match TRBD1. The V gene's germline CDR1 is SGHRS and CDR2 YFSETQ. CDR3 length equals 15 residues. V trimming: 2 bases; J trimming: 5 bases; junction bases outside the gene matches: 5. The chain's CDR3 is CASSLLQGAHNEQFF. In DNA form, the CDR3 reads TGCGCCAGCAGCTTACTACAGGGGGCCCACAATGAGCAGTTCTTC.

The J gene is TRBJ1-5, the V gene TRBV3-1 (or the pseudogene TRBV3-2), with D possibly being TRBD1 (5 bases). The V end lost 1 base, the J end lost 6 bases, and 10 bases lay between the germline ends. Germline V CDR1 and CDR2: LGHDT, YNNKEL (reference sequence). The CDR3 has 14 residues. As DNA, the CDR3 is TGTGCCAGCAGCCAAGGGGTAGGGACTCAGCCCCAGCATTTT. This sequence encodes CASSQGVGTQPQHF.

The chain uses TRBV2 and TRBJ2-6; the D is unclear. This CDR3 contains 15 residues. Germline V gives CDR1 SNHLY, CDR2 FYNNEI. V was pared by 6 bases and J by 0 bases, with 9 bases between. The chain's CDR3 is CASRPQVSGANVLTF. In DNA form, the CDR3 reads TGTGCCAGCAGGCCTCAAGTCTCTGGGGCCAACGTCCTGACTTTC.

This clone was picked up a small number of times. The genes are TRBV2 and TRBJ1-2; 8 nucleotides agree with TRBD1. The CDR3 consists of 14 residues. Unmatched junction bases numbered 7, after V lost 6 bases and J lost 4 bases. Germline V gene lookup returns CDR1 SNHLY and CDR2 FYNNEI. CDR3 in amino acids: CASSNRGLGYGYTF. CDR3 nucleotides: TGTGCCAGCAGCAACAGGGGGTTAGGCTATGGCTACACCTTC.

The chain couples TRBV5-6 to TRBJ2-1; D is unclear. This CDR3 is built from 18 residues. The V gene's germline CDR1 is SGHDT and CDR2 YYEEEE. The V end lost 0 bases, the J end lost 2 bases, and 18 bases lay between the germline ends. This CDR3 is CASSLVAWTPEAYNEQFF. The CDR3 DNA reads as TGTGCCAGCAGCTTGGTGGCCTGGACCCCCGAGGCCTACAATGAGCAGTTCTTC.

CDR3 nucleotides: TGTGCCAGCAGCTCACCACAGACGTTTAATCAGCCCCAGCATTTT. As protein: CASSSPQTFNQPQHF. The V and J genes are TRBV7-2 and TRBJ1-5; no firm D call. The ends were cut back, 4 bases at V and 4 bases at J, with 14 bases in the middle. Germline V gene sequence: CDR1 SGHTA, CDR2 FQGNSA. The CDR3 runs 15 residues.

The CDR3 spells CASSGTPGPYEQYF. CDR3 DNA sequence: TGTGCCAGTAGTGGGACACCAGGTCCCTACGAGCAGTACTTC. The chain employs TRBV19 and TRBJ2-7; maybe TRBD1 (6 bases). CDR1 LNHDA and CDR2 SQIVND come from the germline V gene (reference sequence). The CDR3 covers 14 residues. V shed 5 bases and J shed 2 bases, with 13 bases lying between them.

The chain uses TRBV6-2 or TRBV6-3 and TRBJ2-1, with D unclear. The germline gives CDR1 MNHEY, CDR2 SVGEGT. The ends were cut back, 0 bases at V and 5 bases at J, with 2 bases in the middle. This CDR3 spans 12 amino acids. CDR3 sequence (DNA): TGTGCCAGCAGTTACTCGAACAATGAGCAGTTCTTC. Amino acid sequence: CASSYSNNEQFF.

The chain is built from TRBV6-2 or TRBV6-3 and TRBJ2-7; D ambiguous. CDR3 length: 11 residues. Germline CDR1 and CDR2: MNHEY and SVGEGT. V lost 7 bases and J 6 bases, leaving 10 bases between the germline ends. CDR3 nucleotide sequence: TGTGCCAGCAACCCCCCGCCCGAGCAGTACTTC. It translates to CASNPPPEQYF.